This T cell receptor beta chain originates from a study of blood T cell repertoires in COVID-19. Germline CDR1 and CDR2: SGHTS and YDEGEE. The CDR3 is 15 residues long. V shed 3 bases and J 1 base; nucleotides not matched to a gene: 1. It was during active infection that Seattle patients were enrolled and then longitudinally followed. This table comes from immunoSEQ multiplex PCR, and its TCRdb copy is limited to in-frame clones, with some not included. The sample gives over 200,000 clones, approximately 91% of which show up once; approximately 2.6% is in the top ten. The sample consisted of peripheral blood. The chain couples TRBV5-8 to TRBJ2-5, with 12 nucleotides matching TRBD2. The sequence came from a person aged 18-29 years with COVID-19, enrolled during active disease. DNA of the CDR3: TGTGCCAGCAGCTCTAGCGGGAGGGCCCAAGAGACCCAGTACTTC. Translated, it gives CASSSSGRAQETQYF.